This T cell receptor beta chain is from a study of PD-L1 blockade in urothelial cancer. Study at large: Most patients, about 85% of the roughly 30, were males with bladder-origin cancer. Investigators checked blood 3 weeks (second dose) and 6 weeks after treatment start. General study findings and limits: When pretreatment blood TCR clonality was below the median, it predicted better survival.

The time point is: peripheral blood 6 weeks after treatment start. Samples spanned pretreatment and treatment, with 1 to 8 time points per patient. Worth noting for this clone: No antigen is known for it.

Libraries were prepared by immunoSEQ multiplex PCR; TCRdb keeps only in-frame clonotypes and omits some of them. The repertoire consists of about 120,000 clones, with 86% occurring once and the leading ten covering 2.4%. This CDR3 spans 12 amino acids. Germline V CDR1 and CDR2: SGHKS, YYEKEE (reference sequence). V lost 2 bases to trimming and J lost 7 bases, with 7 bases between them. The TCR comes from a man aged 50-59 years with urothelial cancer. The material was PBMCs, obtained around atezolizumab (anti-PD-L1) treatment. The V call is TRBV5-5, the J call TRBJ2-1; D call uncertain. The CDR3 region is CASSFRSNEQFF. The CDR3, as DNA: TGTGCCAGCAGCTTTAGATCGAATGAGCAGTTCTTC.